This TCR beta chain was found in a study of cytomegalovirus exposure and HLA in healthy donors. Points from the study as a whole: Confirmation was obtained in vitro that three CMV-associated chains are specific for CMV antigens. The tendency of first-cohort TCR clusters to co-occur in the 100 to 150 validation repertoires was identified by a subsequent analysis.

The repertoire was sequenced with immunoSEQ multiplex PCR; TCRdb's copy has only in-frame clones and lacks some. The data contain approximately 65,000 clones, around 96% of them singletons. This clone was seen once. Antigen: not known. The donors were in the approximately 120-subject validation cohort; that cohort was separate from the approximately 700-subject first cohort. CDR3 length equals 15 residues. Trimming at V came to 0 bases and at J to 7 bases, leaving 7 bases not matched to a gene. The sequence was collected from a young woman in good health and CMV-seropositive. The material sequenced was PBMCs. The chain employs TRBV5-3 and TRBJ1-5, with 7 nucleotides matching TRBD1. TRBV5-3 is an open reading frame, and its role is uncertain. CDR3 nucleotide sequence: TGTGCCAGAAGCTTGGTCGACAGGGCAGGGCAGCCCCAGCATTTT. Translation: CARSLVDRAGQPQHF.